This TCR beta chain comes out of a study of human T cells and chemical hapten exposure. V lost 0 bases and J 6 bases, leaving 4 bases between the germline ends. The CDR3 spans 12 residues. Germline V gene lookup returns CDR1 MNHNS and CDR2 SASEGT. The library gave individual cDNA molecules unique molecular identifiers. From the RACE reads, TCRdb called clonotypes with MiXCR, one entry per CDR3 protein. The data show about 90,000 distinct CDR3 sequences, 10% seen once. Regarding time point: patch test 1, 2 weeks after DPC sensitization. Treatment: therapeutic diphenylcyclopropenone sensitization with weekly scalp DPC. In every case, blood was obtained before the patch test was applied.

The chain combines TRBV6-1 with TRBJ2-3; D gene ambiguous. The sequence was collected from a man in his forties with alopecia areata. Some clones in this sample may be carry-over from other donors' samples. The material was whole blood, obtained in connection with sensitization to the hapten diphenylcyclopropenone (DPC). The CDR3 loop is CASSEATDTQYF. Written as DNA, the CDR3 is TGTGCCAGCAGTGAAGCGACGGATACGCAGTATTTT.